These 6 T cell receptor beta chains were sequenced from one sample in a study of blood T cell repertoires in COVID-19. Generated by immunoSEQ multiplex PCR, the TCRdb table keeps only in-frame clones and is missing some. This table has under 75,000 clones, about 90% appearing once. The sample consisted of peripheral blood. The receptor source for this set is an elderly woman with active COVID-19.

The chain carries TRBV4-1 and TRBJ2-1; 13 bases align to TRBD2. Germline CDR1 MGHRA, CDR2 YSYEKL. The trim removed 3 bases at V and 2 bases at J, leaving 1 base unmatched. The CDR3 is made up of 16 amino acids. CDR3 residues: CASSQGLAGPYNEQFF. The CDR3, as DNA: TGCGCCAGCAGCCAGGGACTAGCGGGGCCCTACAATGAGCAGTTCTTC.

The genes are TRBV9 and TRBJ2-2; no reliable D call. Germline loops: CDR1 SGDLS, CDR2 YYNGEE. This CDR3 comprises 13 residues. V was trimmed by 5 bases and J by 4 bases, leaving 9 bases between them. Here the CDR3 reads CASRGPITGELFF. The CDR3 DNA is TGTGCCAGCAGGGGCCCTATCACCGGGGAGCTGTTTTTT. Full variable domain (rest looked up from reference TRBV9 and TRBJ2-2): DSGVTQTPKHLITATGQRVTLRCSPRSGDLSVYWYQQSLDQGLQFLIQYYNGEERAKGNILERFSAQQFPDLHSELNLSSLELGDSALYFCASRGPITGELFFGEGSRLTVL.

This clone was counted between two and nine times. The chain employs TRBV7-9 and TRBJ2-1; TRBD2 is a possible D gene (6 bases). The CDR3 runs to 15 residues. Per germline, CDR1 SEHNR and CDR2 FQNEAQ (reference sequence). V was pared by 8 bases and J by 7 bases, with 21 bases between. The CDR3 reads CASGRGGVVFNEQFF. The CDR3 DNA sequence: TGTGCCAGCGGTCGCGGCGGGGTAGTTTTTAATGAGCAGTTCTTC.

This clone was observed a few times. The chain combines TRBV7-2 with TRBJ2-7, with 13 bases lining up with TRBD2. The CDR3 is 16 amino acids. Germline CDR1 SGHTA, CDR2 FQGNSA. V trimming: 1 base; J trimming: 3 bases; junction bases outside the gene matches: 3. The CDR3 region is CASSLEGLAGIYEQYF. The CDR3 DNA sequence: TGTGCCAGCAGCTTAGAGGGACTAGCGGGGATCTACGAGCAGTACTTC.

The gene calls are TRBV7-2 and TRBJ2-2; no clear D. The germline CDR1 and CDR2 sequences are SGHTA and FQGNSA. Trimming cost V 2 bases and J 1 base, with 8 bases left between them. CDR3 length equals 15 residues. The CDR3 sequence is CASSLIGLNTGELFF. The CDR3, as DNA: TGTGCCAGCAGCTTAATCGGGTTGAACACCGGGGAGCTGTTTTTT.

The V call is TRBV5-1, the J call TRBJ2-2; D perhaps matches TRBD2 (5 bases). V gave up 1 base and J gave up 4 bases, with 14 bases separating them. This CDR3 comprises 16 residues. The germline CDR1 and CDR2 sequences are SGHRS and YFSETQ. The CDR3 region is CASSLLLPGSTGELFF. The CDR3, as DNA: TGCGCCAGCAGCTTGCTCCTCCCGGGGAGCACCGGGGAGCTGTTTTTT.